This TCR beta chain was profiled in a study of regulatory T cells in long-lasting Graves disease. Whole-study context: Patients with persistent Graves' disease had over 5 years of antithyroid drugs and persistent TSH receptor antibodies.

CDR1 and CDR2 from the germline V gene are MGHDK and SYGVNS. The V and J ends lost 0 bases and 7 bases, in that order; junction bases with no gene match: 4. The length of the CDR3 is 14 residues. Study findings and constraints: Samples came from peripheral blood alone, without thyroid tissue. There was favoring of TRBV28, TRBJ1-2 and TRBJ2-5 in persistent disease.

Stated time point: persistent/refractory GD, antithyroid drugs over 5 years with positive TRAb. From RNA extracted from PBMCs, the TCR library was made. Concerning this clonotype: The antigen remains undetermined.

Combining iRepertoire HTBI primers with Arm-PCR of CDR3 regions, the authors built TCR beta libraries. TCRdb redid the calling of the multiplex PCR reads with MiXCR, one entry per CDR3 protein. In the table there are roughly 450,000 distinct CDR3 sequences, less than 25% of which are singletons. The sequence derives from a female donor with Graves disease. The V call is TRBV25-1, the J call TRBJ1-2, with 8 bases fitting TRBD1. Specimen: peripheral blood mononuclear cells (PBMCs), collected when the disease was refractory, from a patient treated with antithyroid drugs. The CDR3 region is CASSEYDRGAGYTF. The CDR3 nucleotides read TGTGCCAGCAGTGAATATGACAGGGGAGCTGGCTACACCTTC.